This TCR beta chain was sequenced during a study of identical twins. Study conclusions and caveats: Twin pairs' shared out-of-frame alpha sequences were enriched in low generation probability.

The CDR3 spans 15 residues. V lost 7 bases to trimming and J lost 5 bases; unmatched junction nucleotides: 8. This clonotype has only a few counts. The target antigen is unknown. TCRdb re-analysed the 5' RACE reads in MiXCR, keeping a single row per CDR3 protein. The table has about 720,000 distinct CDR3 sequences, 8% to 9% seen once; the top ten hold approximately 0.96%. A further study also used this sample, focusing on yellow fever vaccine responses in identical twins.

The TCR was taken from a woman aged 18-30 years in good health. This rearrangement joins TRBV12-3 or TRBV12-4 to TRBJ2-5; 12 nucleotides agree with TRBD1. The source material was PBMCs. The CDR3 coding sequence is TGTGCCAGCAATAGGGACAGGGGGCTGGGTGAGACCCAGTACTTC. It codes for CASNRDRGLGETQYF.